The rows below give T cell receptor beta chains drawn from one sample of a study of identical twins. Via MiXCR, TCRdb re-called the 5' RACE reads, giving one row per CDR3 protein. The table has 1.5 million or so distinct CDR3 sequences, under 35% seen once. Source material: cord blood. These receptors all come from a newborn girl in good health. Both conserved end residues are part of each CDR3. D genes are given only for firm matches. Clone size is given for some rows only: seen once, a few or many times, or a class if the clone is expanded.

clone size	D gene	V gene	J gene	CDR3 DNA	CDR3 protein
-	TRBD2	TRBV25-1	TRBJ2-1	TGTGCCGGCGGACTAGCGGCCGCTCATGAGCAGTTCTTC	CAGGLAAAHEQFF
-	TRBD1	TRBV20-1	TRBJ2-3	TGCAGTGCATCGGGACAGAGAGATAGCACAGATACGCAGTATTTT	CSASGQRDSTDTQYF
-	TRBD2	TRBV5-1	TRBJ2-5	TGCGCCAGCAGCAAAGGGTCCAGCGGGGGAGAGACCCAGTACTTC	CASSKGSSGGETQYF
-	-	TRBV11-2	TRBJ2-2	TGTGCCAGCAGCTTAGTTAGCGTCAGGGAGCTGTTTTTT	CASSLVSVRELFF
many	TRBD2	TRBV5-1	TRBJ2-7	TGCGCCAGCAGCTCCAGCGGGAACTACGAGCAGTACTTC	CASSSSGNYEQYF
-	TRBD2	TRBV24-1	TRBJ2-1	TGTGCCACCAGTGATTTGTTCACGGGACTAGCCCTGTCCAATGAGCAGTTCTTC	CATSDLFTGLALSNEQFF
few	-	TRBV6-2/TRBV6-3	TRBJ2-1	TGTGCCAGCAGTTACCCTCAAGTAGGGGGCAATGAGCAGTTCTTC	CASSYPQVGGNEQFF
many	-	TRBV6-5	TRBJ2-5	TGTGCCAGCAGTTACGAGGCGGTTCAAGAGACCCAGTACTTC	CASSYEAVQETQYF
-	-	TRBV7-2	TRBJ2-7	TGTGCCGGCAGCTCGGGACTCCAAAGTTCCTACGAGCAGTACTTC	CAGSSGLQSSYEQYF
-	TRBD1	TRBV18	TRBJ1-6	TGTGCCAGCTCACGGGTACAGGGGGATTCACCCCTCCACTTT	CASSRVQGDSPLHF
few	-	TRBV20-1	TRBJ2-3	TGCAGTGCTACAGGACGACAGGCGCAGACAGATACGCAGTATTTT	CSATGRQAQTDTQYF
few	-	TRBV6-1	TRBJ1-6	TGTGCCAGCACTCTGGACCGGGGCTCCTATAATTCACCCCTCCACTTT	CASTLDRGSYNSPLHF
-	-	TRBV29-1	TRBJ1-2	TGCAGCGTTGTAAGTGGCTACACCTTC	CSVVSGYTF
few	TRBD2	TRBV20-1	TRBJ2-7	TGCAGTGCGGGACTAGCGGGGGGGACCTACGAGCAGTACTTC	CSAGLAGGTYEQYF
-	TRBD1	TRBV25-1	TRBJ1-1	TGTGCCAGCAGTGAACAGCTCTGGAGGACAGGGGCCAACACTGAAGCTTTCTTT	CASSEQLWRTGANTEAFF
many	-	TRBV18	TRBJ2-7	TGTGCCAGCTCACGACAGTTCTCCTACGAGCAGTACTTC	CASSRQFSYEQYF
-	-	TRBV12-5	TRBJ2-1	TGTGCTAGTGGTTTCGGCCCGCCCTACAATGAGCAGTTCTTC	CASGFGPPYNEQFF
few	-	TRBV25-1	TRBJ2-1	TGTGCCAGCAGTGAGAGGGAGGAGGGCAATGAGCAGTTCTTC	CASSEREEGNEQFF
few	TRBD1	TRBV7-2	TRBJ1-2	TGTGCCAGCAGCGAACAGGGGGCGCCCCACTATGGCTACACCTTC	CASSEQGAPHYGYTF
-	TRBD2	TRBV7-6	TRBJ2-7	TGTGCCAGCAGCTTAGTGAGGACTAGCGGGGGGAACGAGCAGTACTTC	CASSLVRTSGGNEQYF
-	TRBD2	TRBV5-1	TRBJ2-5	TGCGCCAGCAGCTTTACAAGCGGGGGGGCCGATCGCAATGAGCAGTACTTC	CASSFTSGGADRNEQYF
-	-	TRBV20-1	TRBJ2-1	TGCAGTGTAAGAGACCCTTTAGCTCTTGAGCAGTTCTTC	CSVRDPLALEQFF
-	TRBD1	TRBV12-3/TRBV12-4	TRBJ1-2	TGTGCCAGCGCAGGGGGCCGGGGTGGCTACACCTTC	CASAGGRGGYTF
many	TRBD2	TRBV29-1	TRBJ2-1	TGCAGCGCCAATCCCCCGCGGGGGGGCAGGTACAATGAGCAGTTCTTC	CSANPPRGGRYNEQFF
-	-	TRBV11-2	TRBJ1-4	TGTGCCAGCAGCTTGGGGAGAGCGGGGGAGACTAATGAAAAACTGTTTTTT	CASSLGRAGETNEKLFF
-	-	TRBV20-1	TRBJ2-3	TGCAGTGCTAGAGGCCCTATAACAGATACGCAGTATTTT	CSARGPITDTQYF
-	TRBD2	TRBV28	TRBJ2-5	TGTGCCAGCAGTCTATATTCTGGACTAGCGGGAACCATCGGGGAAGAGACCCAGTACTTC	CASSLYSGLAGTIGEETQYF
-	TRBD1	TRBV7-2	TRBJ1-5	TGTGCCAGCGGCTTAATGGGACAGGTCAATCAGCCCCAGCATTTT	CASGLMGQVNQPQHF
few	-	TRBV15	TRBJ1-2	TGTGCCACCAGCAGAGATATTGGTTTCTATGGCTACACCTTC	CATSRDIGFYGYTF
-	-	TRBV7-2	TRBJ1-2	TGTGCCGGCAGCCCCAATACCTGGACAGACTATGGCTACACCTTC	CAGSPNTWTDYGYTF
-	-	TRBV20-1	TRBJ1-6	TGCAGTGCTAGACAGTTGGGCTCCTATAATTCACCCCTCCACTTT	CSARQLGSYNSPLHF
-	-	TRBV2	TRBJ2-5	TGTGCCAGCCATGGGGCTGCGGAGACCCAGTACTTC	CASHGAAETQYF
few	-	TRBV10-3	TRBJ1-5	TGTGCCATCAGTGAGTCGTGGGGGGCGAGCAATCAGCCCCAGCATTTT	CAISESWGASNQPQHF
few	TRBD2	TRBV12-3/TRBV12-4	TRBJ2-3	TGTGCCAGCAGTTCTAAGCGGGGGACATCTAGCACAGATACGCAGTATTTT	CASSSKRGTSSTDTQYF
few	TRBD2	TRBV11-2	TRBJ2-1	TGTGCCAGCAGCTTAGACGGGAGGGCAAACAATGAGCAGTTCTTC	CASSLDGRANNEQFF
few	-	TRBV20-1	TRBJ2-3	TGCAGTGCTAGTCGGGCTCCGCCGGATACGCAGTATTTT	CSASRAPPDTQYF
-	TRBD2	TRBV4-1	TRBJ2-3	TGCGCCAGCAGCCAAGTGACTAGCGGGCGCGACAAAGCGGATACGCAGTATTTT	CASSQVTSGRDKADTQYF
-	-	TRBV20-1	TRBJ2-7	TGCAGTGCTAGAGATGGGACGGGCGTGGGTTACAATGAGCAGTACTTC	CSARDGTGVGYNEQYF
-	-	TRBV2	TRBJ1-4	TGTGCCAGCAGTGTGGGGCATGAGGGTGAAAAACTGTTTTTT	CASSVGHEGEKLFF
-	TRBD1	TRBV7-9	TRBJ1-1	TGTGCCAGCAGCTTTCCCGGGACAGGGGTTTCTGAAGCTTTCTTT	CASSFPGTGVSEAFF
-	TRBD2	TRBV20-1	TRBJ2-5	TGCAGTGCCAAAGCGGGGAACCTTAAAGAGACCCAGTACTTC	CSAKAGNLKETQYF
few	TRBD2	TRBV3-1	TRBJ2-7	TGTGCCAGCAGCATAGCGGGGCGGAACTACGAGCAGTACTTC	CASSIAGRNYEQYF
few	TRBD1	TRBV6-2/TRBV6-3	TRBJ2-7	TGTGCCAGCAAGGGGACAGCCACCTACGAGCAGTACTTC	CASKGTATYEQYF